What follows are 27 T cell receptor beta chains derived from one specimen sequenced in a study of cytomegalovirus exposure and HLA in healthy donors (dated by TCRdb to 2016 to 2017). Library preparation employed the immunoSEQ multiplex PCR assay. For the multiplex PCR, a mixture combining 60 forward primers for TCR Vbeta segments and 13 reverse primers for TCR Jbeta segments was used. TCRdb took this table from immuneACCESS and kept in-frame rearrangements with V and J called. Such tables lack part of the clones; where checked against another copy, unresolved V genes explain under half of the gap, and the rest is unexplained. The sample table shows 150,000 or so clones, and roughly 70% are seen once. The ten biggest clones cover around 2.3% of the sample. The source material was PBMCs. The receptor set was obtained from a man aged 25 to 45 in good health and CMV-seronegative.

V and J are TRBV9 and TRBJ2-2; no definite D call. The CDR3 consists of 12 residues. In germline, CDR1 is SGDLS, CDR2 YYNGEE. Trimming shortened V by 5 bases and J by 3 bases, and 5 bases separated the two germline ends. DNA of the CDR3: TGTGCCAGCAGTTATTACACCGGGGAGCTGTTTTTT. This codes for CASSYYTGELFF.

The rearrangement links TRBV7-9 to TRBJ2-2; D unresolved. The length of the CDR3 is 16 residues. The germline V gene has CDR1 SEHNR and CDR2 FQNEAQ (reference sequence). With 5 bases removed from V and 0 bases from J, the gap between germline ends came to 13 bases. CDR3 sequence reads: CASSHYALTNTGELFF. In DNA form, the CDR3 reads TGTGCCAGCAGCCACTACGCGTTAACGAACACCGGGGAGCTGTTTTTT. The whole variable domain, remainder taken from reference TRBV7-9 and TRBJ2-2, is DTGVSQNPRHKITKRGQNVTFRCDPISEHNRLYWYRQTLGQGPEFLTYFQNEAQLEKSRLLSDRFSAERPKGSFSTLEIQRTEQGDSAMYLCASSHYALTNTGELFFGEGSRLTVL.

The genes are TRBV5-4 and TRBJ1-6, with a weak D call TRBD1 (5 bases). The CDR3 sequence is 15 residues long. V shed 2 bases and J shed 8 bases, with 14 bases lying between them. Per the germline V gene, CDR1 is SGHNT and CDR2 is YYREEE (reference sequence). The CDR3 loop reads CASSLGWGDHSPLHF. In nucleotides, the CDR3 is TGTGCCAGCAGCTTAGGGTGGGGGGATCATTCACCCCTCCACTTT.

The V gene is TRBV9, the J gene TRBJ2-2, with D perhaps matching TRBD1 (5 bases). The CDR3 length is 15 residues. V was trimmed by 0 bases and J by 4 bases, leaving 10 bases between them. Germline V lookup: CDR1 SGDLS, CDR2 YYNGEE. The CDR3 bases are TGTGCCAGCAGCGTAGTAGGGGTGAGCACCGGGGAGCTGTTTTTT. Protein: CASSVVGVSTGELFF.

The chain employs TRBV9 and TRBJ1-1, with D uncertain. V lost 0 bases and J lost 1, with 7 bases in between. Germline V gene data show CDR1 as SGDLS and CDR2 as YYNGEE. The length of the CDR3 is 14 residues. CDR3 loop: CASSVATENTEAFF. The CDR3 nucleotides are TGTGCCAGCAGCGTAGCTACCGAGAACACTGAAGCTTTCTTT.

V is TRBV28 and J is TRBJ1-5; the match to TRBD1 covers 9 bases. The CDR3 is made up of 20 amino acids. V lost 2 bases and J lost 1; bases outside the gene matches: 15. Looked up from germline, CDR1 is MDHEN and CDR2 is SYDVKM. The CDR3 here is CASSLPGGTGRTGSNQPQHF. CDR3 in DNA: TGTGCCAGCAGTTTACCGGGGGGGACAGGGCGCACCGGGAGCAATCAGCCCCAGCATTTT. Drawing the rest from reference TRBV28 and TRBJ1-5, the complete variable domain is DVKVTQSSRYLVKRTGEKVFLECVQDMDHENMFWYRQDPGLGLRLIYFSYDVKMKEKGDIPEGYSVSREKKERFSLILESASTNQTSMYLCASSLPGGTGRTGSNQPQHFGDGTRLSIL.

The genes are TRBV4-2 and TRBJ2-7; D ambiguous. The CDR3 sequence is 16 residues long. Germline V gene lookup returns CDR1 LGHNA and CDR2 YNFKEQ. V was pared by 0 bases and J by 1 base, with 13 bases between. CDR3: CASSQEDGRPSYEQYF. For the CDR3, the DNA is TGTGCCAGCAGCCAAGAGGATGGCAGGCCATCCTACGAGCAGTACTTC.

On this clone: The identical CDR3 is also encoded by other nucleotide sequences in the sample. The chain carries TRBV4-2 and TRBJ2-7; 8 nucleotides align to TRBD1. Germline V CDR1 and CDR2: LGHNA, YNFKEQ. The CDR3 is 14 amino acids. V lost 1 base and J lost 2; bases outside the gene matches: 1. The CDR3, as DNA: TGTGCCAGCAGCCAAGGACAGGGGACCTACGAGCAGTACTTC. Translated: CASSQGQGTYEQYF.

V and J are TRBV5-4 and TRBJ1-2, with D possibly being TRBD1 (5 bases). The CDR3 contains 17 residues. The germline CDR1 and CDR2 sequences are SGHNT and YYREEE (reference sequence). V was trimmed by 2 bases and J by 8 bases, leaving 25 bases between them. CDR3 nucleotides: TGTGCCAGCAGCTTACAAATTATCGGGACTGGAGGGAAAGGCTACACCTTC. Its translation: CASSLQIIGTGGKGYTF.

The chain links TRBV18 to TRBJ1-3, with TRBD1 matching 7 bases. The CDR3 has 14 amino acids. Germline V CDR1 and CDR2: KGHSH, LQKENI. J lost 2 bases, V lost 4 bases, and 2 bases had no gene match. The CDR3 sequence is CASSRDRTGNTIYF. The CDR3 DNA follows: TGTGCCAGCTCACGGGACAGAACTGGAAACACCATATATTTT.

This clone was seen just once. V is TRBV7-9 and J is TRBJ1-2; the match to TRBD1 covers 11 bases. V gave up 5 bases and J gave up 8 bases; unmatched junction bases: 7. The CDR3 length is 14 residues. Per the germline V gene, CDR1 is SEHNR and CDR2 is FQNEAQ (reference sequence). The CDR3 here is CASSVGQGAGGYTF. Written as DNA, the CDR3 is TGTGCCAGCAGCGTCGGACAGGGGGCGGGGGGCTACACCTTC. The full variable domain, completed using reference TRBV7-9 and TRBJ1-2, is DTGVSQNPRHKITKRGQNVTFRCDPISEHNRLYWYRQTLGQGPEFLTYFQNEAQLEKSRLLSDRFSAERPKGSFSTLEIQRTEQGDSAMYLCASSVGQGAGGYTFGSGTRLTVV.

The CDR3 protein is CAFTAGRRSYEQYF. CDR3 sequence (DNA): TGTGCCTTTACCGCGGGCCGGAGGTCCTACGAGCAGTACTTC. V usage is TRBV30 and J usage is TRBJ2-7, with TRBD2 as a possible D gene (5 bases). Trimming stripped 7 bases from V and 1 base from J, with 17 bases between. The germline gives CDR1 GTSNPN, CDR2 SVGIG (reference sequence). The CDR3 sequence is 14 residues long. The full variable domain, its missing parts supplied by reference TRBV30 and TRBJ2-7, is SQTIHQWPATLVQPVGSPLSLECTVEGTSNPNLYWYRQAAGRGLQLLFYSVGIGQISSEVPQNLSASRPQDRQFILSSKKLLLSDSGFYLCAFTAGRRSYEQYFGPGTRLTVT.

The chain is built from TRBV5-4 and TRBJ1-4, with TRBD1 matching 10 bases. There are 14 residues in the CDR3. The ends lost 8 bases at V and 8 bases at J; junction bases unmatched: 9. Germline CDR1 reads SGHNT; CDR2 reads YYREEE (reference sequence). The CDR3 coding sequence is TGTGCCAGGAGCGGGGACAGGGGTGGGGAAAAACTGTTTTTT. Its translation: CARSGDRGGEKLFF.

The chain links TRBV29-1 to TRBJ2-5, with D uncertain. The CDR3 is 15 amino acids. V lost 0 bases and J lost 7, with 18 bases in between. Germline values: CDR1 SQVTM, CDR2 ANQGSEA. This CDR3 reads CSVEDLGSRSGTQYF. CDR3 bases: TGCAGCGTTGAAGATCTTGGATCCCGATCGGGGACCCAGTACTTC.

V is TRBV27 and J is TRBJ1-2; possibly TRBD1 for D (6 bases). V was trimmed by 2 bases and J by 3 bases, leaving 22 bases between them. The CDR3 extends over 18 amino acids. Germline values: CDR1 MNHEY, CDR2 SMNVEV (reference sequence). CDR3 protein: CASSLREAPGVFDYGYTF. CDR3 nucleotides: TGTGCCAGCAGTTTAAGAGAGGCCCCAGGGGTTTTTGACTATGGCTACACCTTC.

A few counts support this clone. Other DNA sequences in the same sample also yield this CDR3. The chain employs TRBV7-3 and TRBJ2-1; TRBD1 matches at 7 bases. J was trimmed by 7 bases and V by 5 bases; bases with no gene match: 5. The CDR3 contains 13 residues. Germline CDR1 and CDR2: SGHTA and FQGTGA. The CDR3 nucleotides read TGTGCCAGCAGCCTCACAGGGGATAATGAGCAGTTCTTC. Amino acids: CASSLTGDNEQFF. The whole variable domain, remainder taken from reference TRBV7-3 and TRBJ2-1, is GAGVSQTPSNKVTEKGKYVELRCDPISGHTALYWYRQSLGQGPEFLIYFQGTGAADDSGLPNDRFFAVRPEGSVSTLKIQRTERGDSAVYLCASSLTGDNEQFFGPGTRLTVL.

The J gene is TRBJ2-7, the V gene TRBV27; maybe TRBD1 (5 bases). The ends were cut back, 0 bases at V and 1 base at J, with 7 bases in the middle. This CDR3 comprises 14 residues. The germline V gene encodes CDR1 MNHEY and CDR2 SMNVEV (reference sequence). CDR3 sequence (DNA): TGTGCCAGCAGTTTATCCAGGGCTTCCTACGAGCAGTACTTC. Protein product: CASSLSRASYEQYF.

With regard to this clone: Its ends do not fully match the called genes, so a read error is possible. The chain has TRBV5-6 and TRBJ1-2, with a possible D match to TRBD1 (6 bases). CDR3 length: 15 amino acids. Looked up from germline, CDR1 is SGHDT and CDR2 is YYEEEE. The CDR3 nucleotides read TGTGCCAGCAGTGACATAGGGGGGGAGAACTCTGGCTACACCTTC. This gives the protein CASSDIGGENSGYTF.

The V gene is TRBV19, the J gene TRBJ2-2; 8 positions agree with TRBD1. Losses at the gene ends were 8 bases for V and 6 bases for J; bases not matched to a gene: 5. Per germline, CDR1 LNHDA and CDR2 SQIVND (reference sequence). There are 13 residues in the CDR3. In DNA, the CDR3 is TGTGCCAGTTTTAAACAGGGGGCCGGGGAGCTGTTTTTT. This encodes CASFKQGAGELFF.

The CDR3 nucleotides read TGTGCCACTCGGGAACCCGAGGTTCAGTACTTC. Translating gives CATREPEVQYF. J is TRBJ2-4 and V is TRBV6-1; D may be TRBD2 (5 bases). From germline, CDR1 is MNHNS and CDR2 SASEGT. CDR3 length: 11 residues. V lost 10 bases, J lost 11 bases, and 15 bases lay in between.

The chain employs TRBV10-3 and TRBJ1-1; a weak D match, TRBD1 (5 bases). V shed 0 bases and J shed 9 bases, with 14 bases lying between them. In germline, CDR1 is ENHRY, CDR2 SYGVKD. This CDR3 has 14 residues. The CDR3 DNA is TGTGCCATCAGTGAGTCGAACGGGGCGGGGAAAGCTTTCTTT. Its protein is CAISESNGAGKAFF.

The chain links TRBV28 to TRBJ2-3; no reliable D call. V was shortened by 10 bases and J by 1 base, with 9 bases between the two germline ends. Looked up from germline, CDR1 is MDHEN and CDR2 is SYDVKM. The CDR3 runs to 12 residues. CDR3 nucleotide sequence: TGTGCCACCAACTCTGGCACAGATACGCAGTATTTT. Amino acid sequence: CATNSGTDTQYF.

This clone occurred a few times. V and J are TRBV7-9 and TRBJ2-2; D is ambiguous. Looked up from germline, CDR1 is SEHNR and CDR2 is FQNEAQ (reference sequence). With 5 bases removed from V and 3 bases from J, the gap between germline ends came to 4 bases. The CDR3 consists of 12 residues. CDR3 DNA: TGTGCCAGCAGCCGGGACACCGGGGAGCTGTTTTTT. It yields the protein CASSRDTGELFF.

The table lists this clone with a count of one. The junction differs from germline at one of its ends, possibly a read error. The chain links TRBV7-7 to TRBJ2-1; 7 bases agree with TRBD1. The CDR3 loop spans 13 amino acids. The germline V gene encodes CDR1 SSHAT and CDR2 FNYEAQ (reference sequence). The CDR3 loop reads CASSRDRYNEQFF. Written as DNA, the CDR3 is TGTGCTAGCAGCAGGGACAGATACAATGAGCAGTTCTTC.

The CDR3 region has the DNA TGTGCCAGCAGCTTATTTCGGGGAAGGAGACAAACCGGGGAGCTGTTTTTT. This encodes CASSLFRGRRQTGELFF. The V call is TRBV7-9, the J call TRBJ2-2, with D maybe TRBD2 (5 bases). The V end was cut by 2 bases, the J end by 5 bases, with 18 bases between. The germline V gene encodes CDR1 SEHNR and CDR2 FQNEAQ (reference sequence). The CDR3 consists of 17 residues. The entire variable domain, with the rest obtained from reference TRBV7-9 and TRBJ2-2, is as follows: DTGVSQNPRHKITKRGQNVTFRCDPISEHNRLYWYRQTLGQGPEFLTYFQNEAQLEKSRLLSDRFSAERPKGSFSTLEIQRTEQGDSAMYLCASSLFRGRRQTGELFFGEGSRLTVL.

This clone showed up just once. V gene TRBV27 combines with J gene TRBJ2-5, with TRBD1 matching over 8 bases. J lost 4 bases, V lost 8 bases, and 9 bases had no gene match. The CDR3 runs to 14 residues. Per the germline V gene, CDR1 is MNHEY and CDR2 is SMNVEV (reference sequence). The CDR3 protein is CASGERQGRETQYF. For the CDR3, the DNA is TGTGCCAGCGGAGAGCGACAGGGGCGAGAGACCCAGTACTTC.

The chain recombines TRBV14 with TRBJ2-7, with D possibly TRBD1 on 5 matching bases. Trimming took off 2 bases at V and 3 bases at J, with 11 bases between the two ends. The CDR3 has 14 residues. CDR1 and CDR2 (germline): SGHDN, FVKESK. CDR3 loop: CASSQSGHLYEQYF. The CDR3, as DNA: TGTGCCAGCAGCCAATCAGGACACCTCTACGAGCAGTACTTC.